These 17 T cell receptor beta chains were sequenced from one sample in a study of shared clonotypes between healthy human individuals. Clones were read by immunoSEQ multiplex PCR, and TCRdb kept only the in-frame ones, dropping some. The sample lists approximately 2.5 million clones; over 85% were seen once. The sequenced sample was naive CD4+ T cells from PBMCs. The subset denotes: CD45RA+ positively selected. Receptors were obtained from a man younger than 35 in good health. Some clones in this sample may be carry-over from other donors' samples.

The rearrangement links TRBV30 to TRBJ2-5; TRBD2 matches at 9 bases. In germline, CDR1 is GTSNPN, CDR2 SVGIG (reference sequence). This CDR3 is built from 15 residues. J was trimmed by 2 bases and V by 6 bases; bases with no gene match: 10. The CDR3 protein is CACQKSGRRQETQYF. DNA for the CDR3: TGTGCCTGTCAGAAAAGCGGGAGGAGACAAGAGACCCAGTACTTC.

The chain couples TRBV6-5 to TRBJ1-2; D is unresolved. V dropped 3 bases and J dropped 5 bases, with 13 bases sitting between them. CDR1 and CDR2 from the germline V gene are MNHEY and SVGAGI. This CDR3 is 14 amino acids long. CDR3 protein: CASSYSQHRYGYTF. Here the CDR3 DNA reads TGTGCCAGCAGTTATAGCCAGCACAGATATGGCTACACCTTC.

This clone was counted a single time. The gene calls are TRBV2 and TRBJ2-1; D may be TRBD1 or TRBD2 (6 bases each). This CDR3 has 14 amino acids. V was clipped by 8 bases and J by 6 bases, with 17 bases between them. Germline V gene lookup returns CDR1 SNHLY and CDR2 FYNNEI. As DNA, the CDR3 is TGTGCCAGCGTAAGAACCGGGGGCCCCAATGAGCAGTTCTTC. This gives the protein CASVRTGGPNEQFF.

The chain is built from TRBV28 and TRBJ2-3; 8 bases are shared with TRBD2. Germline trimming cut 7 bases from V and 5 bases from J; bases unmatched to any gene: 11. This CDR3 has 15 residues. Germline CDR1 MDHEN, CDR2 SYDVKM. CDR3 sequence: CASTSSGSGIDTQYF. The CDR3 bases are TGTGCCAGCACCTCCAGCGGGAGTGGGATAGATACGCAGTATTTT. Drawing the rest from reference TRBV28 and TRBJ2-3, the complete variable domain is DVKVTQSSRYLVKRTGEKVFLECVQDMDHENMFWYRQDPGLGLRLIYFSYDVKMKEKGDIPEGYSVSREKKERFSLILESASTNQTSMYLCASTSSGSGIDTQYFGPGTRLTVL.

CDR3 DNA: TGTGCCAGCAGCCCCCGAGCGGGACGACTCTCAGATACGCAGTATTTT. This sequence encodes CASSPRAGRLSDTQYF. This rearrangement joins TRBV11-2 to TRBJ2-3; 7 bases are shared with TRBD2. The CDR3 sequence is 16 residues long. Germline V lookup: CDR1 SGHAT, CDR2 FQNNGV. The ends lost 5 bases at V and 4 bases at J; junction bases unmatched: 12. Using reference TRBV11-2 and TRBJ2-3 for the parts outside the CDR3, the full variable domain is EAGVAQSPRYKIIEKRQSVAFWCNPISGHATLYWYQQILGQGPKLLIQFQNNGVVDDSQLPKDRFSAERLKGVDSTLKIQPAKLEDSAVYLCASSPRAGRLSDTQYFGPGTRLTVL.

The chain couples TRBV9 to TRBJ2-2; D is uncertain. Per the germline V gene, CDR1 is SGDLS and CDR2 is YYNGEE. The CDR3 spans 15 residues. The V end was cut by 0 bases, the J end by 1 base, with 7 bases between. CDR3 in amino acids: CASSVAIGNTGELFF. The CDR3 DNA is TGTGCCAGCAGCGTAGCTATAGGGAACACCGGGGAGCTGTTTTTT. Full variable domain (outside the CDR3, taken from reference TRBV9 and TRBJ2-2): DSGVTQTPKHLITATGQRVTLRCSPRSGDLSVYWYQQSLDQGLQFLIQYYNGEERAKGNILERFSAQQFPDLHSELNLSSLELGDSALYFCASSVAIGNTGELFFGEGSRLTVL.

This sequence joins TRBV15 and TRBJ2-4, with TRBD1 as a possible D gene (6 bases). The CDR3 sequence is 14 residues long. The germline V gene encodes CDR1 LNHNV and CDR2 YYDKDF (reference sequence). V shed 8 bases and J shed 3 bases, with 14 bases lying between them. The DNA of the CDR3 is TGTGCCACCCTACAGGGTGGTGGCAAAAACATTCAGTACTTC. This codes for CATLQGGGKNIQYF.

This chain joins TRBV27 and TRBJ2-5, with D maybe TRBD2 (7 bases). This CDR3 is 14 amino acids long. V was clipped by 8 bases and J by 6 bases, with 19 bases between them. CDR1 and CDR2 from the germline V gene are MNHEY and SMNVEV (reference sequence). The CDR3 DNA sequence: TGTGCCAGCGCCGTAACAGGGCGGGAGCAGACCCAGTACTTC. Translation gives CASAVTGREQTQYF.

For this clone: The sample holds other DNA sequences that translate to the same CDR3. This chain's CDR3 is CASSTFYEQYF. As DNA, the CDR3 is TGTGCCAGCAGTACCTTTTACGAGCAGTACTTC. This chain uses TRBV28 with TRBJ2-7, with D uncertain. V dropped 5 bases and J dropped 4 bases, with 6 bases sitting between them. The CDR3 runs to 11 residues. CDR1 is MDHEN and CDR2 is SYDVKM in the germline V gene.

The chain employs TRBV2 and TRBJ2-5; a possible D gene is TRBD2 (5 bases). The CDR3 length is 14 residues. From germline, CDR1 is SNHLY and CDR2 FYNNEI. V lost 3 bases and J 0 bases, leaving 8 bases between the germline ends. In nucleotides, the CDR3 is TGTGCCAGCAGTGAGCGGGTCCACCAAGAGACCCAGTACTTC. Translation: CASSERVHQETQYF.

The chain recombines TRBV4-3 with TRBJ1-2; D is uncertain. Germline-derived CDR1 and CDR2 are LGHNA and YSLEER. The CDR3 length is 14 residues. With 1 base removed from V and 12 bases from J, the gap between germline ends came to 18 bases. CDR3 sequence: CASSQVRGNNGHTF. CDR3 coding DNA: TGCGCCAGCAGCCAAGTACGGGGAAATAACGGACACACCTTC.

In regard to this clone: The same CDR3 arises from other DNA sequences in this sample as well. The chain carries TRBV7-9 and TRBJ2-1; the D is unclear. Germline-derived CDR1 and CDR2 are SEHNR and FQNEAQ (reference sequence). Trimming shortened V by 2 bases and J by 0 bases, and 2 bases separated the two germline ends. The CDR3 extends over 13 amino acids. The CDR3 loop is CASSLSSYNEQFF. CDR3 sequence (DNA): TGTGCCAGCAGCTTATCCTCCTACAATGAGCAGTTCTTC.

This clone was detected a few times. This chain connects TRBV10-2 to TRBJ2-5; D not certain. CDR1 is WSHSY, CDR2 SAAADI, per germline. This CDR3 has 15 amino acids. With 6 bases removed from V and 2 bases from J, the gap between germline ends came to 16 bases. CDR3 protein: CASSGTVTAQETQYF. The CDR3 DNA follows: TGCGCCAGCAGCGGAACAGTAACCGCTCAAGAGACCCAGTACTTC.

The chain uses TRBV14 and TRBJ1-2, with a weak D call TRBD1 (6 bases). CDR1 is SGHDN and CDR2 is FVKESK in the germline V gene. Trimming pared 1 base from V and 4 bases from J, leaving 10 bases between. This CDR3 has 14 residues. The CDR3 nucleotides are TGTGCCAGCAGCCAAGTAGGACAGCTCTATGGCTACACCTTC. Its translation: CASSQVGQLYGYTF.

The chain employs TRBV5-6 and TRBJ1-2, with D unclear. From germline, CDR1 is SGHDT and CDR2 YYEEEE. The CDR3 consists of 15 residues. V dropped 5 bases and J dropped 1 base, with 15 bases sitting between them. The CDR3 here is CASRPLRVGNYGYTF. Here the CDR3 DNA reads TGTGCCAGCAGACCCCTGAGGGTTGGTAACTATGGCTACACCTTC.

This clone was picked up one time. This specimen includes other DNA sequences encoding the same CDR3. The chain employs TRBV9 and TRBJ2-1, with 9 bases aligning to TRBD2. Germline V lookup: CDR1 SGDLS, CDR2 YYNGEE. The CDR3 runs 15 residues. After removal of 1 base from V and 5 bases from J, the junction contained 4 bases not matched to a gene. As DNA, the CDR3 is TGTGCCAGCAGCGTATTGGCGGGAGGGGACAATGAGCAGTTCTTC. Its translation is CASSVLAGGDNEQFF.

V is TRBV9 and J is TRBJ2-3, with D maybe TRBD2 (6 bases). The CDR3 runs 15 residues. Deletions cut 4 bases from V and 3 bases from J, with 15 bases between. The germline CDR1 and CDR2 sequences are SGDLS and YYNGEE. Here the CDR3 reads CASSPDGGGTDTQYF. In DNA, the CDR3 is TGTGCCAGCAGCCCAGACGGGGGAGGAACAGATACGCAGTATTTT.